This T cell receptor beta chain was captured in a study of T cell responses to AZD1222 COVID-19 vaccine. Sequencing used immunoSEQ multiplex PCR; TCRdb keeps in-frame clones, though not all of them. The table has around 120,000 clones, around nine tenths seen once. Germline values: CDR1 SGHDN, CDR2 FVKESK. Trimming left V 2 bases short and J 8 bases short, with 18 bases between. There are 15 residues in the CDR3. The chain has TRBV14 and TRBJ1-2; tentative D call: TRBD1 (5 bases). The source of this sequence is an adult in good health. Sequencing used peripheral blood, obtained on day 0 of AZD1222 vaccination. The CDR3 here is CASSQIGAGTAGYTF. In nucleotides, the CDR3 is TGTGCCAGCAGCCAAATAGGGGCTGGGACTGCCGGCTACACCTTC.